One sample yielded the 28 T cell receptor beta chains listed below, sequenced in a study of early T cells in non-severe SARS-CoV-2 infection. TCRdb ran MiXCR on the 5' RACE reads and lists one entry per CDR3 protein. The sample lists just over 95,000 distinct CDR3 sequences, roughly 11% occurring once. Material: whole blood. The receptor set was obtained from an adult who was a healthcare worker with PCR-confirmed SARS-CoV-2 infection or an uninfected control (not recorded which).

This clonotype was found many times. The V call is TRBV11-2, the J call TRBJ1-2, with 9 bases fitting TRBD1. The germline V gene has CDR1 SGHAT and CDR2 FQNNGV. Unmatched junction bases numbered 8, after V lost 1 base and J lost 2 bases. The CDR3 extends over 17 amino acids. CDR3: CASSLAAGTGTNYGYTF. The DNA of the CDR3 is TGTGCCAGCAGCTTAGCAGCCGGGACAGGGACCAACTATGGCTACACCTTC.

This clonotype was counted many times. This chain joins TRBV11-2 and TRBJ1-1, with a weak D call TRBD1 (5 bases). Between the trimmed V and J ends, which lost 3 bases and 7 bases, there was a span of 12 bases. The CDR3 extends over 13 amino acids. CDR1 SGHAT and CDR2 FQNNGV come from the germline V gene. Written as DNA, the CDR3 is TGTGCCAGCAGCTTCCTGGCGACAGTTGAAGCTTTCTTT. Its translation is CASSFLATVEAFF. Full variable domain (missing parts from reference TRBV11-2 and TRBJ1-1): EAGVAQSPRYKIIEKRQSVAFWCNPISGHATLYWYQQILGQGPKLLIQFQNNGVVDDSQLPKDRFSAERLKGVDSTLKIQPAKLEDSAVYLCASSFLATVEAFFGQGTRLTVV.

This clonotype was counted only a few times. The rearrangement links TRBV9 to TRBJ1-1; D possibly corresponds to TRBD1 (5 bases). The CDR3 is 15 amino acids. Trimming shortened V by 0 bases and J by 1 base, and 10 bases separated the two germline ends. Per germline, CDR1 SGDLS and CDR2 YYNGEE. CDR3 nucleotide sequence: TGTGCCAGCAGCGTAGAGGCTCAGGGGAACACTGAAGCTTTCTTT. Protein sequence: CASSVEAQGNTEAFF.

This clonotype occurred many times. This sequence joins TRBV4-2 and TRBJ1-1; tentative D call: TRBD1 (6 bases). The germline V gene encodes CDR1 LGHNA and CDR2 YNFKEQ. Trimming took 6 bases from V and 7 from J, leaving 18 bases between them. The CDR3 has 14 amino acids. CDR3 in amino acids: CASSPNRDYLEAFF. CDR3 DNA sequence: TGTGCCAGCAGTCCCAACAGGGATTATCTTGAAGCTTTCTTT.

In its sample, this clonotype was seen many times. The chain uses TRBV7-2 and TRBJ1-2, with 8 bases fitting TRBD1. CDR3 length: 13 amino acids. With 5 bases clipped from V and 7 bases from J, the junction kept 6 bases outside the gene matches. CDR1 is SGHTA and CDR2 is FQGNSA in the germline V gene. CDR3: CASSPGQGGGYTF. The CDR3 DNA follows: TGTGCCAGCAGCCCTGGACAGGGTGGTGGCTACACCTTC.

This clonotype was seen many times. The chain has TRBV11-3 and TRBJ2-1; a possible D gene is TRBD1 (5 bases). V lost 5 bases, J lost 6 bases, and 11 bases lay in between. CDR3 length: 13 residues. Germline V gene data show CDR1 as SGHNT and CDR2 as YENEEA. CDR3 sequence reads: CASSPRDSNEQFF. Written as DNA, the CDR3 is TGTGCCAGCAGCCCCCGTGACAGCAATGAGCAGTTCTTC.

This clonotype was counted ten times or more. The genes are TRBV28 and TRBJ1-5; D uncertain. Germline V gene sequence: CDR1 MDHEN, CDR2 SYDVKM. The length of the CDR3 is 13 residues. Trimming shortened V by 5 bases and J by 2 bases, and 7 bases separated the two germline ends. The CDR3 region is CASSPNGNQPQHF. The DNA for the CDR3 is TGTGCCAGCAGTCCCAATGGCAATCAGCCCCAGCATTTT.

There are many counts of this clonotype. The chain recombines TRBV4-1 with TRBJ2-7; D remains ambiguous. This CDR3 has 14 residues. V lost 1 base to trimming and J lost 2 bases, with 9 bases between them. CDR1 is MGHRA, CDR2 YSYEKL, per germline. The CDR3 DNA reads TGCGCCAGCAGCCAAGGCCTAGATCCCTACGAGCAGTACTTC. It codes for CASSQGLDPYEQYF.

This clonotype was detected a few times. The chain employs TRBV5-1 and TRBJ2-1; TRBD2 is a possible D gene (5 bases). V lost 5 bases to trimming and J lost 7 bases, with 13 bases between them. Germline lookup yields CDR1 SGHRS and CDR2 YFSETQ. CDR3 length: 13 residues. For the CDR3, the DNA is TGCGCCAGCAGGTTTGGGTTAGCGAATGAGCAGTTCTTC. This sequence encodes CASRFGLANEQFF.

This clonotype was picked up many times. The chain uses TRBV6-1 and TRBJ2-7; tentatively, D is TRBD1 or TRBD2 (6 bases each). V shed 7 bases and J shed 2 bases, with 21 bases lying between them. The germline V gene has CDR1 MNHNS and CDR2 SASEGT. The CDR3 contains 16 residues. The CDR3 DNA is TGTGCCAGCATTCTGGGCGCGGGACAACCTCCCTACGAGCAGTACTTC. It encodes CASILGAGQPPYEQYF.

This chain connects TRBV15 to TRBJ2-7; 14 nucleotides agree with TRBD2. CDR3 length: 16 amino acids. CDR1 and CDR2 (germline): LNHNV, YYDKDF (reference sequence). V was clipped by 0 bases and J by 8 bases; unmatched bases: 6. The CDR3 is CATSRDRGLAGVKQYF. Written as DNA, the CDR3 is TGTGCCACCAGCAGAGATCGGGGACTAGCGGGAGTGAAGCAGTACTTC.

In its sample, this clonotype was seen many times. J is TRBJ1-4 and V is TRBV5-1; 10 bases fit TRBD1. There are 16 residues in the CDR3. Germline V CDR1 and CDR2: SGHRS, YFSETQ. V lost 0 bases to trimming and J lost 8 bases; unmatched junction nucleotides: 7. CDR3: CASSLGPGTGEEKLFF. Written as DNA, the CDR3 is TGCGCCAGCAGCTTGGGGCCCGGGACAGGGGAAGAAAAACTGTTTTTT.

The V and J genes are TRBV7-2 and TRBJ1-6, with 9 bases aligning to TRBD1. Germline CDR1 reads SGHTA; CDR2 reads FQGNSA. J was trimmed by 9 bases and V by 5 bases; bases with no gene match: 8. The CDR3 has 15 amino acids. CDR3 coding DNA: TGTGCCAGCAGCCGATGGACAGGGGAGGGTTCACCCCTCCACTTT. Translating it yields CASSRWTGEGSPLHF.

This chain links TRBV5-4 with TRBJ1-2; D is unresolved. The CDR3 extends over 15 amino acids. V gave up 0 bases and J gave up 4 bases, with 13 bases separating them. In germline, CDR1 is SGHNT, CDR2 YYREEE (reference sequence). In DNA, the CDR3 is TGTGCCAGCAGCTTGGTTCACACCAGGAGCTATGGCTACACCTTC. Protein: CASSLVHTRSYGYTF. Full variable domain (rest looked up from reference TRBV5-4 and TRBJ1-2): ETGVTQSPTHLIKTRGQQVTLRCSSQSGHNTVSWYQQALGQGPQFIFQYYREEENGRGNFPPRFSGLQFPNYSSELNVNALELDDSALYLCASSLVHTRSYGYTFGSGTRLTVV.

This clonotype appeared once. One junction end disagrees with the germline gene, perhaps due to a read error. V and J are TRBV11-2 and TRBJ1-1; TRBD1 aligns across 7 bases. CDR1 is SGHAT and CDR2 is FQNNGV in the germline V gene. The CDR3 runs 14 residues. The DNA for the CDR3 is TGTGCCAGCAGCTTAGCAAGGGGGCTCACTGAAGCTCTCTTT. Residues: CASSLARGLTEALF.

This clonotype was seen at least ten times. For the CDR3, the DNA is TGTGCCTCAACAGGGCCGAACACTGAAGCTTTCTTT. Amino acids: CASTGPNTEAFF. J is TRBJ1-1 and V is TRBV27; TRBD1 is a possible D gene (6 bases). This CDR3 has 12 amino acids. The V end lost 11 bases, the J end lost 1 base, and 11 bases lay between the germline ends. Per the germline V gene, CDR1 is MNHEY and CDR2 is SMNVEV (reference sequence).

The rearrangement joins TRBV6-5 to TRBJ2-2, with D uncertain. Germline-derived CDR1 and CDR2 are MNHEY and SVGAGI. The CDR3 extends over 15 amino acids. The V and J ends lost 0 bases and 1 base respectively, with 6 bases between them. This CDR3 is CASSYSNQNTGELFF. CDR3 DNA sequence: TGTGCCAGCAGTTACTCGAATCAGAACACCGGGGAGCTGTTTTTT.

This clonotype was seen a handful of times. This chain links TRBV5-1 with TRBJ2-5; TRBD1 agrees at 9 bases. Germline V gene lookup returns CDR1 SGHRS and CDR2 YFSETQ. The CDR3 spans 15 residues. With V trimmed by 3 bases and J by 3 bases, 6 bases remained unmatched. CDR3 sequence reads: CASSSRTGVEETQYF. CDR3 sequence (DNA): TGCGCCAGCAGCTCCCGGACAGGGGTAGAAGAGACCCAGTACTTC.

The chain carries TRBV12-3 or TRBV12-4 and TRBJ2-7; 8 bases map to TRBD2. This CDR3 contains 16 residues. The trim removed 2 bases at V and 0 bases at J, leaving 6 bases unmatched. CDR3 DNA sequence: TGTGCCAGCAGTTTATCGGAGACTAGCGCCTCCTACGAGCAGTACTTC. This codes for CASSLSETSASYEQYF.

The chain carries TRBV9 and TRBJ2-1; 8 bases are a match to TRBD1. This CDR3 has 15 residues. From germline, CDR1 is SGDLS and CDR2 YYNGEE. V gave up 4 bases and J gave up 1 base; unmatched junction bases: 4. CDR3 sequence: CASSPGTGSYNEQFF. In nucleotides, the CDR3 is TGTGCCAGCAGCCCCGGGACAGGTTCCTACAATGAGCAGTTCTTC.

This clonotype has a handful of counts. The V gene is TRBV29-1, the J gene TRBJ2-1; D may be TRBD2 (6 bases). Trimming removed 5 bases at V and 5 bases at J, with 13 bases between. Germline CDR1 is SQVTM and CDR2 is ANQGSEA. The CDR3 runs 13 residues. The CDR3 region has the DNA TGCAGCGTTTGGAGGGGCGCAGACAATGAGCAGTTCTTC. The encoded protein is CSVWRGADNEQFF.

In this sample, this clonotype turned up many times. V is TRBV20-1 and J is TRBJ2-7, with D perhaps matching TRBD2 (5 bases). Germline lookup yields CDR1 DFQATT and CDR2 SNEGSKA (reference sequence). This CDR3 has 14 residues. The V end was cut by 0 bases, the J end by 6 bases, with 15 bases between. The CDR3 DNA sequence: TGCAGTGCTAGAGACCCCGTGAGGGTCCTCGAGCAGTACTTC. Protein sequence: CSARDPVRVLEQYF.

This clonotype was found many times. CDR3 region: CASSPGRSSPLHF. In DNA, the CDR3 is TGTGCCAGTAGTCCGGGACGGAGCTCACCCCTCCACTTT. The V call is TRBV19, the J call TRBJ1-6, with D tentatively TRBD1 (5 bases). The CDR3 is made up of 13 amino acids. The germline V and J ends were trimmed by 5 bases and 10 bases, with 12 bases remaining between them. From germline, CDR1 is LNHDA and CDR2 SQIVND (reference sequence).

This clonotype turned up a few times. The rearrangement uses TRBV3-1 and TRBJ1-2; D not resolved. Trimming shortened V by 4 bases and J by 6 bases, and 15 bases separated the two germline ends. The CDR3 consists of 14 residues. CDR1 and CDR2 (germline): LGHDT, YNNKEL (reference sequence). CDR3 loop: CASSPLDRPNGYTF. CDR3 in DNA: TGTGCCAGCAGCCCACTGGACCGTCCCAATGGCTACACCTTC.

This clonotype was detected many times. This chain uses TRBV5-1 with TRBJ2-5, with 10 nucleotides matching TRBD1. The V segment lost 0 bases and the J segment 4 bases; nucleotides outside the gene matches: 6. The germline V gene encodes CDR1 SGHRS and CDR2 YFSETQ. The CDR3 is made up of 16 amino acids. CDR3 region: CASSLDPGQGSETQYF. The CDR3 DNA is TGCGCCAGCAGCTTGGACCCGGGACAGGGGTCAGAGACCCAGTACTTC.

This clonotype was detected a few times. The chain carries TRBV19 and TRBJ2-2, with TRBD1 matching over 7 bases. V dropped 5 bases and J dropped 0; count of bases not matched to a gene: 3. The germline V gene encodes CDR1 LNHDA and CDR2 SQIVND (reference sequence). This CDR3 has 15 amino acids. CDR3 residues: CASSAGTANTGELFF. The CDR3 DNA reads TGTGCCAGTAGTGCCGGGACAGCGAACACCGGGGAGCTGTTTTTT.

In this sample, this clonotype turned up a few times. The rearrangement links TRBV4-2 to TRBJ2-3, with a weak D call TRBD1 (5 bases). Between the trimmed V and J ends, which lost 1 base and 2 bases, there was a span of 10 bases. The germline V gene has CDR1 LGHNA and CDR2 YNFKEQ. This CDR3 is built from 15 residues. CDR3 residues: CASSQVQTDTDTQYF. CDR3 bases: TGTGCCAGCAGCCAAGTTCAGACAGACACAGATACGCAGTATTTT.

There are a few counts of this clonotype. The gene calls are TRBV9 and TRBJ2-6; D tentatively reads TRBD1 or TRBD2 (6 bases each). CDR1 and CDR2 (germline): SGDLS, YYNGEE. Between the trimmed V and J ends, which lost 0 bases and 0 bases, there was a span of 10 bases. This CDR3 contains 17 residues. CDR3 DNA: TGTGCCAGCAGCGTAGGTGGGGGGCACTCTGGGGCCAACGTCCTGACTTTC. Protein: CASSVGGGHSGANVLTF.